The rows below give T cell receptor beta chains drawn from one sample of a study of blood T cells in healthy people across ages. Using its own MiXCR run on the 5' RACE reads, TCRdb lists one record per CDR3 protein. This sample yields 800,000 to 950,000 distinct CDR3 sequences, of which approximately 49% are seen a single time; roughly an eighth belongs to the top ten. Source material: blood. Receptor source: a man aged 30-40 years in good health. The CDR3 runs from the conserved cysteine through the conserved F or W. D genes are given only for firm matches. A clone size is listed for some rows: how often the clone was seen (once, few, many), or a class if it is expanded.

j_gene: TRBJ1-1; abundance: .; d_gene: .; v_gene: TRBV6-5; CDR3nt: TGTGCCAGCAGTAGGGACGCAAACACTGAAGCTTTCTTT; CDR3aa: CASSRDANTEAFF
j_gene: TRBJ2-4; abundance: .; d_gene: .; v_gene: TRBV6-1; CDR3nt: TGTGCCAGCAGTCGTCAGGGGATTGAGGCCAAAAACATTCAGTACTTC; CDR3aa: CASSRQGIEAKNIQYF
j_gene: TRBJ2-1; abundance: .; d_gene: .; v_gene: TRBV12-3/TRBV12-4; CDR3nt: TGTGCCAGCAGGAGGACAGTAGACTACAATGAGCAGTTCTTC; CDR3aa: CASRRTVDYNEQFF
j_gene: TRBJ2-1; abundance: .; d_gene: .; v_gene: TRBV3-1; CDR3nt: TGTGCCAGCAGCCAATACGAGGGGAATGAGCAGTTCTTC; CDR3aa: CASSQYEGNEQFF
j_gene: TRBJ2-3; abundance: .; d_gene: .; v_gene: TRBV20-1; CDR3nt: TGCAGTGCGAGAGGAGAGAGCACAGATACGCAGTATTTT; CDR3aa: CSARGESTDTQYF
j_gene: TRBJ2-1; abundance: .; d_gene: .; v_gene: TRBV6-6; CDR3nt: TGTGCCAGCAGTATGGCGAGCTCCTACAATGAGCAGTTCTTC; CDR3aa: CASSMASSYNEQFF
j_gene: TRBJ2-7; abundance: many; d_gene: .; v_gene: TRBV20-1; CDR3nt: TGCAGTGCTAGAGATTCGGGGGTGTACGAGCAGTACTTC; CDR3aa: CSARDSGVYEQYF
j_gene: TRBJ2-6; abundance: few; d_gene: .; v_gene: TRBV11-2; CDR3nt: TGTGCCAGCAGCTTAGTGACCGCTCCAAGCGTCCTGACTTTC; CDR3aa: CASSLVTAPSVLTF
j_gene: TRBJ2-4; abundance: .; d_gene: TRBD1; v_gene: TRBV20-1; CDR3nt: TGCAGTGCTTCCGGGACAGGGAGAGAGCAGTACTTC; CDR3aa: CSASGTGREQYF
j_gene: TRBJ2-7; abundance: once; d_gene: .; v_gene: TRBV2; CDR3nt: TGTGCCAGCAGTGGGGGGAGATCGCCCCTCTCCTACGAGCAGTACTTC; CDR3aa: CASSGGRSPLSYEQYF
j_gene: TRBJ1-4; abundance: .; d_gene: TRBD1; v_gene: TRBV4-3; CDR3nt: TGCGCCAGCAGCCAATATAGAGGGGGCTCGGTAACTGATGAAAAACTGTTTTTT; CDR3aa: CASSQYRGGSVTDEKLFF